A single sample gave rise to the 11 T cell receptor beta chains below, sequenced in a study of T cells in women clearing cervical HPV infection. Measured with immunoSEQ multiplex PCR; TCRdb has only the in-frame clones, and not every one. This table lists roughly 20,000 clones. The sequenced sample was blood buffy coat. The source is a woman aged 18 to 75 with a cervical HPV16 infection that either progressed to CIN3+ or cleared (not recorded which).

Concerning this clone: The read terminates 3 residues before the CDR3 end, so the remaining end is supplied by the germline J gene. This chain links TRBV6-2 or TRBV6-3 with TRBJ2-2, with 11 bases matching TRBD1. The CDR3 consists of 15 residues. V gave up 1 base and J gave up 7 bases; unmatched junction bases: 2. Germline CDR1 and CDR2: MNHEY and SVGEGT. The DNA read from the CDR3 is TGTGCCAGCAGTTACTGGGACAGGGGGGACGGGGAG. Translation gives CASSYWDRGDGE. The full CDR3 is CASSYWDRGDGELFF.

Note on this clone: The read terminates 3 residues ahead of where the CDR3 ends, so the germline J gene completes it. V usage is TRBV19 and J usage is TRBJ2-2, with 7 bases that match TRBD2. The CDR3 has 15 residues. CDR1 and CDR2 (germline): LNHDA, SQIVND (reference sequence). The DNA read from the CDR3 is TGTGCCAGTAGTAGCGGGGGAAGCATTAATGAAAAG. Translating it yields CASSSGGSINEK. The full CDR3 protein is CASSSGGSINEKLFF.

Remarks on this clone: The read stops 3 residues short of the end of the CDR3; the missing end is completed from the germline J gene. J is TRBJ2-2 and V is TRBV30, with 7 bases that match TRBD1. Looked up from germline, CDR1 is GTSNPN and CDR2 is SVGIG (reference sequence). CDR3 length: 13 residues. The CDR3 bases that were read are TGTGCCTGTGACAGGGCTGGGGCCAACGTG. Protein product: CACDRAGANV. The full CDR3 protein reads CACDRAGANVLFF.

For this clone: The observed sequence ends 3 residues before the CDR3 terminus, with the missing tail filled in from the germline J gene. This chain links TRBV6-1 with TRBJ1-2, with 9 positions matching TRBD1. Per the germline V gene, CDR1 is MNHNS and CDR2 is SASEGT. V lost 1 base to trimming and J lost 6 bases; unmatched junction nucleotides: 0. CDR3 length: 13 residues. The CDR3 bases that were read are TGTGCCAGCAGTGAAGGACAGGGGGATGGC. It encodes CASSEGQGDG. The full CDR3 reads CASSEGQGDGYTF.

In regard to this clone: An end of the junction does not agree with germline; a read error may underlie this. The read terminates 3 residues ahead of where the CDR3 ends, so the germline J gene completes it. This sequence joins TRBV4-2 and TRBJ2-5, with 16 bases aligning to TRBD2. Germline assignment: CDR1 LGHNA and CDR2 YNFKEQ. The CDR3 is 17 amino acids. The DNA read from the CDR3 is TGCGCCAGCAGCCTTGGGACTAGCGGGGGGGCTATAGAGACC. It codes for CASSLGTSGGAIET. The full CDR3 sequence reads CASSLGTSGGAIETQYF.

A note on this clone: The missing CDR3 end, 3 residues past where the read stops, is filled in from the germline J gene. The chain recombines TRBV2 with TRBJ1-2; D perhaps matches TRBD1 (5 bases). The CDR3 is made up of 13 amino acids. Germline CDR1 reads SNHLY; CDR2 reads FYNNEI. This chain's CDR3 is CASILPAGVDYTF. CDR3 bases read: TGTGCCAGCATTCTGCCAGCGGGGGTCGAC. The complete variable domain, with remaining parts taken from reference TRBV2 and TRBJ1-2, reads EPEVTQTPSHQVTQMGQEVILRCVPISNHLYFYWYRQILGQKVEFLVSFYNNEISEKSEIFDDQFSVERPDGSNFTLKIRSTKLEDSAMYFCASILPAGVDYTFGSGTRLTVV.

Points on this clone: The CDR3 end is not reached by the read, which stops 3 residues before it; the germline J gene fills it in. The chain combines TRBV7-9 with TRBJ2-3, with TRBD1 matching 9 bases. In germline, CDR1 is SEHNR, CDR2 FQNEAQ (reference sequence). The length of the CDR3 is 13 residues. CDR3 DNA, as far as it was read: TGTGCCAGTGGGACAGGGCCCCAAGAGACG. It yields the protein CASGTGPQET. The CDR3 reads in full as CASGTGPQETQYF.

Regarding this clone: The read ends 3 residues before the CDR3 terminus; that terminus is restored from the germline J gene. The chain employs TRBV12-3 or TRBV12-4 and TRBJ1-4; D perhaps matches TRBD1 (5 bases). V lost 6 bases and J lost 8, with 16 bases in between. This CDR3 comprises 14 residues. CDR3 protein: CASRAEGFGEKLFF. CDR3 DNA, as far as it was read: TGTGCCAGCAGGGCCGAGGGGTTTGGGGAAAAA.

Note on this clone: The read falls 3 residues short of the CDR3 end, and the missing part is taken from the germline J gene. V usage is TRBV11-2 and J usage is TRBJ2-1, with D possibly TRBD1 on 6 matching bases. The V and J ends lost 6 bases and 9 bases respectively, with 15 bases between them. The CDR3 is made up of 13 amino acids. The V gene's germline CDR1 is SGHAT and CDR2 FQNNGV. Partial CDR3 DNA: TGTGCCAGCAGTAATGAGGGGGTGGGTGAG. Its translation is CASSNEGVGE. The entire CDR3 protein reads CASSNEGVGEQFF.

To note about this clone: The observed sequence ends 3 residues before the CDR3 terminus, with the missing tail filled in from the germline J gene. The chain joins TRBV2 to TRBJ2-2; a weak D match, TRBD1 (6 bases). The germline CDR1 and CDR2 sequences are SNHLY and FYNNEI. Deletions cut 6 bases from V and 3 bases from J, with 14 bases between. The CDR3 runs 15 residues. The part of the CDR3 DNA that was read is TGTGCCAGCAGAGTTACTGACAGGTACACCGGGGAG. It is translated as CASRVTDRYTGE. The full CDR3 protein reads CASRVTDRYTGELFF.

Points on this clone: From the germline J gene comes the end of the CDR3, since the read stops 3 residues before it. The rearrangement links TRBV6-2 or TRBV6-3 to TRBJ1-6, with a possible D match to TRBD1 (6 bases). The V gene lost 5 bases and the J gene lost 7 bases, with 12 bases spanning the gap. The CDR3 length is 14 residues. CDR1 and CDR2 from the germline V gene are MNHEY and SVGEGT. Incomplete CDR3 DNA: TGTGCCAGCAGTAACGGACAGACAAATTCACCC. Translation: CASSNGQTNSP. The full-length CDR3 reads as CASSNGQTNSPLHF.